This TCR beta chain came from a study of PD-L1 blockade in urothelial cancer. Germline V gene data show CDR1 as SGHNT and CDR2 as YYREEE (reference sequence). CDR3 size: 12 residues. V lost 4 bases to trimming and J lost 3 bases, with 8 bases between them. TCRdb keeps only in-frame clones here, not all; method: immunoSEQ multiplex PCR. The repertoire holds 38,000 or so clones, about 83% seen once, with roughly a sixth in the top ten. The chain combines TRBV5-4 with TRBJ2-7; D remains ambiguous. The sequence came from a man in his 60s with urothelial cancer. This sample comprised PBMCs, obtained around atezolizumab (anti-PD-L1) treatment. The CDR3 loop is CASSRDNYEQYF. CDR3 bases: TGTGCCAGCAGCAGAGACAACTACGAGCAGTACTTC.